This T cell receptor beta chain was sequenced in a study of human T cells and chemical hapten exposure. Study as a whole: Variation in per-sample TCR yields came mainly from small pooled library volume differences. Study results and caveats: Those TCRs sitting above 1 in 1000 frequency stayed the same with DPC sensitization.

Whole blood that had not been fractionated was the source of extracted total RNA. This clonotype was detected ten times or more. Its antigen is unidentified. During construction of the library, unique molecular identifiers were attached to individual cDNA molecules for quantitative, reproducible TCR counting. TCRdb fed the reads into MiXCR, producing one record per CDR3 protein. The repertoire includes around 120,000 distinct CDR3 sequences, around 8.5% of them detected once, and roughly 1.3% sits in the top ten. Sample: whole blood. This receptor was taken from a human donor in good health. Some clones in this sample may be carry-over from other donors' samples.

CDR3 sequence: CASSAGVYQETQYF. The CDR3 DNA is TGCGCCAGCAGTGCAGGGGTATACCAAGAGACCCAGTACTTC. The chain recombines TRBV10-1 with TRBJ2-5; D perhaps matches TRBD1 (6 bases). Trimming shortened V by 4 bases and J by 0 bases, and 9 bases separated the two germline ends. The length of the CDR3 is 14 residues. The germline V gene encodes CDR1 WNHNN and CDR2 SYGVQD (reference sequence).